This T cell receptor (beta chain) was sequenced for a study of read filtering for tumor transcriptome and immune sequencing. Study context: Mean patient age was roughly 70 years, range about 47 to 90; 17 male, around 15 female. 8 patients were R-ISS I, 16 were R-ISS II, about seven were R-ISS III.

Findings and caveats of the study: IR-seq captured clonotypes deeper and more reliably than RNA-seq.

This clonotype appeared a few times. Its target is unknown. Just one base apart from a much larger clone, this may be a read error. From approximately 430 ng of RNA, a library with molecular barcoded alpha/delta and beta/gamma adaptors was made. TCRdb reprocessed the reads with MiXCR, giving one entry per CDR3 protein. The profile covers 35,000 to 50,000 distinct CDR3 sequences, with 14% appearing a single time and around 7.3% taken by the ten largest. The germline V gene encodes CDR1 SQVTM and CDR2 ANQGSEA. The CDR3 consists of 10 residues. The sequenced material came from a population of CD138-negative cells sorted from bone marrow. The V and J genes are TRBV29-1 and TRBJ1-1, with a weak D call TRBD1 (6 bases). The receptor comes from a donor older than 35 with multiple myeloma. CDR3 amino acids: CSGGGTEASF. In nucleotides, the CDR3 is TGCAGTGGGGGGGGCACTGAAGCTTCCTTT.